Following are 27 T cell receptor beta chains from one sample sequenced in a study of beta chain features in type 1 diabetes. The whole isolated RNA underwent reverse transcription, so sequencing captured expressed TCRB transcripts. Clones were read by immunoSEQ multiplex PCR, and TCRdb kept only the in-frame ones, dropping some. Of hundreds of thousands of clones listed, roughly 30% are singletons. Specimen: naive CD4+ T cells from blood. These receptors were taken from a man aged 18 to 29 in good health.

The CDR3 sequence is CASSSIAGVMSQYF. DNA for the CDR3: TGTGCCAGCAGCTCCATAGCGGGAGTTATGAGCCAGTACTTC. The V and J genes are TRBV7-2 and TRBJ2-5, with 9 bases identical to TRBD2. In germline, CDR1 is SGHTA, CDR2 FQGNSA. With 4 bases clipped from V and 10 bases from J, the junction kept 10 bases outside the gene matches. The CDR3 extends over 14 amino acids.

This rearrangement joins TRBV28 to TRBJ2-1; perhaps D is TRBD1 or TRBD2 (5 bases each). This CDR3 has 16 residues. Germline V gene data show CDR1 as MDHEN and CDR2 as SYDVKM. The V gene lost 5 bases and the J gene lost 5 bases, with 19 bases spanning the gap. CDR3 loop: CASSPWGSAKDNEQFF. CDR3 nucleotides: TGTGCCAGCAGTCCCTGGGGGAGCGCAAAGGACAATGAGCAGTTCTTC.

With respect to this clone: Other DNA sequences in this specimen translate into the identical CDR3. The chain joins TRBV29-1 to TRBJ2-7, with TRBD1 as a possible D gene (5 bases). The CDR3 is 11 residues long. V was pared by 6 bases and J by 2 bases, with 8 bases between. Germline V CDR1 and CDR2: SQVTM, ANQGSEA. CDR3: CSVAGTYEQYF. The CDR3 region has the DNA TGCAGCGTGGCAGGGACCTACGAGCAGTACTTC.

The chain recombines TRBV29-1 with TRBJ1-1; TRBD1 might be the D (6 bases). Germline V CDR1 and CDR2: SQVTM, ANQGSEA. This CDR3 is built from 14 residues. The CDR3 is CRAGQGGGSAEAFF. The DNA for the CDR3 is TGCAGGGCCGGTCAAGGAGGGGGTAGCGCTGAAGCTTTCTTT.

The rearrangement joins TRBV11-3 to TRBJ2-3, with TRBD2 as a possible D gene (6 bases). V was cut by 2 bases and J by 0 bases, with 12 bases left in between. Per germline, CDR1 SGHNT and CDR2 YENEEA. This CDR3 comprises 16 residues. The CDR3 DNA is TGTGCCAGCAGCTTATCGGCGGGGCTCAGCACAGATACGCAGTATTTT. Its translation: CASSLSAGLSTDTQYF.

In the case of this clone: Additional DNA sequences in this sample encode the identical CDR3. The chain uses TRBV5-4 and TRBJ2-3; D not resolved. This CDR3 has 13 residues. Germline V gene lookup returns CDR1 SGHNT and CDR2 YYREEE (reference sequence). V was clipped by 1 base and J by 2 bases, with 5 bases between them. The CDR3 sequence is CASSLKATDTQYF. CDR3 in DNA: TGTGCCAGCAGCTTGAAGGCCACAGATACGCAGTATTTT.

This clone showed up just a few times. This CDR3 reads CACHLFLGNTEAFF. CDR3 in DNA: TGTGCCTGCCACTTGTTCCTGGGGAACACTGAAGCTTTCTTT. This sequence joins TRBV30 and TRBJ1-1, with D uncertain. The CDR3 length is 14 residues. In germline, CDR1 is GTSNPN, CDR2 SVGIG (reference sequence). V was clipped by 6 bases and J by 1 base, with 15 bases between them. Using reference TRBV30 and TRBJ1-1 for the parts outside the CDR3, the full variable domain is SQTIHQWPATLVQPVGSPLSLECTVEGTSNPNLYWYRQAAGRGLQLLFYSVGIGQISSEVPQNLSASRPQDRQFILSSKKLLLSDSGFYLCACHLFLGNTEAFFGQGTRLTVV.

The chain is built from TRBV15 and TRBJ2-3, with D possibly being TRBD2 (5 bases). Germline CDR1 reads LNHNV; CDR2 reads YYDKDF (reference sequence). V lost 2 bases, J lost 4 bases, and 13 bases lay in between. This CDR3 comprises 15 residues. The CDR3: CATSRILGNADTQYF. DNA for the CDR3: TGTGCCACCAGCAGAATACTAGGAAACGCAGATACGCAGTATTTT.

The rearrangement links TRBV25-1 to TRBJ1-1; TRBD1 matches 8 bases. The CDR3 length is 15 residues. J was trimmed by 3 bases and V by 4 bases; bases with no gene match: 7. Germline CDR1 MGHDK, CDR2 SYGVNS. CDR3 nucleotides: TGTGCCAGCAGTGTCCTAGGACAGGGTCACACTGAAGCTTTCTTT. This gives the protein CASSVLGQGHTEAFF.

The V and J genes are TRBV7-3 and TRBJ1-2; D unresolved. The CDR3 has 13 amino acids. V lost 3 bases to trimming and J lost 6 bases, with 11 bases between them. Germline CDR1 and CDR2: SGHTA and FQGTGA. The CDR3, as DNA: TGTGCCAGCAGCTTCCCCGGGCAGCATGGCTACACCTTC. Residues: CASSFPGQHGYTF.

The CDR3 region is CASSRRLNTDTQYF. The CDR3 nucleotides are TGTGCCAGCAGTCGCCGGCTTAACACAGATACGCAGTATTTT. The V call is TRBV27, the J call TRBJ2-3, with unresolved D. V lost 5 bases to trimming and J lost 2 bases, with 11 bases between them. The CDR3 has 14 residues. The germline V gene encodes CDR1 MNHEY and CDR2 SMNVEV (reference sequence).

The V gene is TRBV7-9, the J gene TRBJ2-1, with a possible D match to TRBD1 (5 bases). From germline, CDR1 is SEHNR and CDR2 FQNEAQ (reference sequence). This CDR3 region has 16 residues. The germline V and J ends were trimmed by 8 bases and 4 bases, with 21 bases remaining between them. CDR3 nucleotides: TGTGCCAGCGCGGAGATACAGGCCAAGCCTTACAATGAGCAGTTCTTC. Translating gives CASAEIQAKPYNEQFF.

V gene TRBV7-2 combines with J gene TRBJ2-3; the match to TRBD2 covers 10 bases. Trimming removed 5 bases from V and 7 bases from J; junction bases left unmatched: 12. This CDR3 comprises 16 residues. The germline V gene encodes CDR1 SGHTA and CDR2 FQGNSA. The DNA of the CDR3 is TGTGCCAGCAGCCAAGGACTAGCGGTCAGGGGAAATACGCAGTATTTT. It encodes CASSQGLAVRGNTQYF.

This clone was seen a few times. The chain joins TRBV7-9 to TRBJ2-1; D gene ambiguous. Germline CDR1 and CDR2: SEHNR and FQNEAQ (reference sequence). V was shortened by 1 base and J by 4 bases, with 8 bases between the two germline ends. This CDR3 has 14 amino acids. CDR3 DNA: TGTGCCAGCAGCTTAGGGGCGGCTTACAATGAGCAGTTCTTC. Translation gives CASSLGAAYNEQFF. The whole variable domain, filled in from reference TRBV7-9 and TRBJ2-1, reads DTGVSQNPRHKITKRGQNVTFRCDPISEHNRLYWYRQTLGQGPEFLTYFQNEAQLEKSRLLSDRFSAERPKGSFSTLEIQRTEQGDSAMYLCASSLGAAYNEQFFGPGTRLTVL.

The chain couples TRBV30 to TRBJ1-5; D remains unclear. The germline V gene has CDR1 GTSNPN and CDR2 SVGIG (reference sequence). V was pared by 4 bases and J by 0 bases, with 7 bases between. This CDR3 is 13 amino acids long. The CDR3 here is CAWNGDSNQPQHF. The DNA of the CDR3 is TGTGCCTGGAACGGAGATAGCAATCAGCCCCAGCATTTT.

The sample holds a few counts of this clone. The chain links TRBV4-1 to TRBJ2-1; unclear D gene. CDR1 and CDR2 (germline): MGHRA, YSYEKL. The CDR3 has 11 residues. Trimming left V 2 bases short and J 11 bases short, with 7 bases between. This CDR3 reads CASSQSFQQFF. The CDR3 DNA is TGCGCCAGCAGCCAATCTTTTCAGCAGTTCTTC.

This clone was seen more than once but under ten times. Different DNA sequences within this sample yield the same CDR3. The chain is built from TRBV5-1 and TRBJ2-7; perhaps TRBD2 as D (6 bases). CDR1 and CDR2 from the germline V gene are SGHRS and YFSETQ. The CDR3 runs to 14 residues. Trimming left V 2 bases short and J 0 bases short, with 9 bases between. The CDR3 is CASSFGGSSYEQYF. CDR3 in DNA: TGCGCCAGCAGCTTTGGAGGGAGCTCCTACGAGCAGTACTTC. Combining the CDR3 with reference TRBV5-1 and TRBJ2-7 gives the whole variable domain KAGVTQTPRYLIKTRGQQVTLSCSPISGHRSVSWYQQTPGQGLQFLFEYFSETQRNKGNFPGRFSGRQFSNSRSEMNVSTLELGDSALYLCASSFGGSSYEQYFGPGTRLTVT.

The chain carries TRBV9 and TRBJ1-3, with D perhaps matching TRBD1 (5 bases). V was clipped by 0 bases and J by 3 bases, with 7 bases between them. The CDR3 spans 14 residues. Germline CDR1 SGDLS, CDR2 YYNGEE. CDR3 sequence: CASSVEQGGNTIYF. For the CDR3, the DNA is TGTGCCAGCAGCGTAGAGCAGGGTGGAAACACCATATATTTT.

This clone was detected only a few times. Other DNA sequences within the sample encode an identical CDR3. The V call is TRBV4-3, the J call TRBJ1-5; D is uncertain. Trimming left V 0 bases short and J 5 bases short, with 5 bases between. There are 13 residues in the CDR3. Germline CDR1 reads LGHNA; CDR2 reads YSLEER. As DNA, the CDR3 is TGCGCCAGCAGCCAAGATCTGGATCAGCCCCAGCATTTT. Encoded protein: CASSQDLDQPQHF.

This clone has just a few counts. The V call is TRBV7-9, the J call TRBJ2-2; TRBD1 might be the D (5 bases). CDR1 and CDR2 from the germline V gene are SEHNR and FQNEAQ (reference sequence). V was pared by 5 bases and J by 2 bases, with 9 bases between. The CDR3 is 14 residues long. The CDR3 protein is CASSRGSNTGELFF. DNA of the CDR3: TGTGCCAGCAGCAGGGGTTCCAACACCGGGGAGCTGTTTTTT.

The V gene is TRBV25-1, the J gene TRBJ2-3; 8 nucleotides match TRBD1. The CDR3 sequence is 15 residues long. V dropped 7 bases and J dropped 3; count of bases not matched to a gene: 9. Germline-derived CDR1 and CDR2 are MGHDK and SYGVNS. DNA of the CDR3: TGTGCCAGCACGTCCGGGACAGGTTTTACAGATACGCAGTATTTT. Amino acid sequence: CASTSGTGFTDTQYF. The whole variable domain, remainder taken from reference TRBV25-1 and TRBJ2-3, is EADIYQTPRYLVIGTGKKITLECSQTMGHDKMYWYQQDPGMELHLIHYSYGVNSTEKGDLSSESTVSRIRTEHFPLTLESARPSHTSQYLCASTSGTGFTDTQYFGPGTRLTVL.

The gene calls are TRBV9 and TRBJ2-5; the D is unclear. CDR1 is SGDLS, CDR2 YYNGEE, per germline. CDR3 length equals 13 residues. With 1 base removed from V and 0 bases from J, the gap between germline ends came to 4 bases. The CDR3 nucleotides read TGTGCCAGCAGCGTAAGTAACCAAGAGACCCAGTACTTC. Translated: CASSVSNQETQYF.

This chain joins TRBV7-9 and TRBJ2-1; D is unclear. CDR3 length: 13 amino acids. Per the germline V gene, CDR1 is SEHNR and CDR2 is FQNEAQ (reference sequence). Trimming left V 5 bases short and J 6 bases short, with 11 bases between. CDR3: CASSPQSRNEQFF. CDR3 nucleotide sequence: TGTGCCAGCAGCCCCCAGAGTCGCAATGAGCAGTTCTTC.

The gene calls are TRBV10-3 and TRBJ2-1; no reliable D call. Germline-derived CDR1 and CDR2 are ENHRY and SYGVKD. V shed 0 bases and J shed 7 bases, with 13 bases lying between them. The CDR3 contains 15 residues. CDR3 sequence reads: CAISESWGIGNEQFF. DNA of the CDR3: TGTGCCATCAGTGAGTCCTGGGGAATCGGGAATGAGCAGTTCTTC.

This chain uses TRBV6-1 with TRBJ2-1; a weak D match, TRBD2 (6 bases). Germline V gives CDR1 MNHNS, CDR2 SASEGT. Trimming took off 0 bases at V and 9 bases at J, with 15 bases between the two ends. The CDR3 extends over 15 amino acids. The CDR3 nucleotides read TGTGCCAGCAGTGAAGCGCTGCTACGGGGAGGTGAGCAGTTCTTC. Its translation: CASSEALLRGGEQFF.

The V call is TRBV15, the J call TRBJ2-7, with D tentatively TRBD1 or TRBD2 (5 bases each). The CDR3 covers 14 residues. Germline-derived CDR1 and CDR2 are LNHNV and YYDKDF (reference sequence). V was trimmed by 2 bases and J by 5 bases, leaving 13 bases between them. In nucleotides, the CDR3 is TGTGCCACCAGCAGAAGGTTGGGGGTACACGAGCAGTACTTC. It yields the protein CATSRRLGVHEQYF. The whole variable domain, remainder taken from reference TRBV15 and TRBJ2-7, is DAMVIQNPRYQVTQFGKPVTLSCSQTLNHNVMYWYQQKSSQAPKLLFHYYDKDFNNEADTPDNFQSRRPNTSFCFLDIRSPGLGDTAMYLCATSRRLGVHEQYFGPGTRLTVT.

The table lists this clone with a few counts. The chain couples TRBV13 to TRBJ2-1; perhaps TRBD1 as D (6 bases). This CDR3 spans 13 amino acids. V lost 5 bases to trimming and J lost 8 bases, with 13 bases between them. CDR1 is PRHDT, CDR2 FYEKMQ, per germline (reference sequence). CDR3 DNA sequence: TGTGCCAGCAGCATCGACAGGACCGATGAGCAGTTCTTC. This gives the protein CASSIDRTDEQFF.